This is a list of T cell receptor beta chains from one sample in a study of beta chain features in type 1 diabetes. Some clones are missing from TCRdb's copy, which holds only in-frame ones; the method was immunoSEQ multiplex PCR. This sample yields about 470,000 clones, of which approximately 30% are seen a single time; about 0.065% belongs to the top ten. Material: naive CD4+ T cells from blood. These TCRs come from a man aged 18 to 30 in good health. Each CDR3 is given with its conserved first and last residue. The order of the fields is clone size, J gene, D gene, V gene, CDR3 DNA, CDR3 protein. D genes are given only for firm matches. Some rows mark clone size as missing; the rest say once, few, many or name a class of expanded clone.

clone size: .
J gene: TRBJ1-5
D gene: TRBD1
V gene: TRBV30
CDR3 DNA: TGTGCCTGGAGTGTACATCAAGGGACAGGGGGCAAGCCCCAGCATTTT
CDR3 protein: CAWSVHQGTGGKPQHF

clone size: .
J gene: TRBJ2-1
D gene: .
V gene: TRBV7-2
CDR3 DNA: TGTGCCAGCAGCTTAGTGGGCTGGACCGAGGAGCAGTTCTTC
CDR3 protein: CASSLVGWTEEQFF

clone size: .
J gene: TRBJ2-5
D gene: .
V gene: TRBV2
CDR3 DNA: TGTGCCAGCAGAAAATCAGGGAACCAAGAGACCCAGTACTTC
CDR3 protein: CASRKSGNQETQYF

clone size: .
J gene: TRBJ2-1
D gene: TRBD2
V gene: TRBV2
CDR3 DNA: TGTGCCAGCAGTTCACTAGCGGGAGGTTACAATGAGCAGTTCTTC
CDR3 protein: CASSSLAGGYNEQFF

clone size: few
J gene: TRBJ1-5
D gene: .
V gene: TRBV2
CDR3 DNA: TGTGCCACCAAGGGCGACCAGGCTCAGCCCCAGCATTTT
CDR3 protein: CATKGDQAQPQHF

clone size: .
J gene: TRBJ1-5
D gene: .
V gene: TRBV19
CDR3 DNA: TGTGCCAGTAGATGGAGGGGGGGTAATCAGCCCCAGCATTTT
CDR3 protein: CASRWRGGNQPQHF

clone size: .
J gene: TRBJ2-5
D gene: TRBD2
V gene: TRBV15
CDR3 DNA: TGTGCCACCAGCCTCGGGACTAGCGGCCCGGAGACCCAGTACTTC
CDR3 protein: CATSLGTSGPETQYF

clone size: few
J gene: TRBJ1-1
D gene: .
V gene: TRBV7-9
CDR3 DNA: TGTGCCAGCAGCGAGATAGGAGGCGCTGAAGCTTTCTTT
CDR3 protein: CASSEIGGAEAFF

clone size: .
J gene: TRBJ2-7
D gene: TRBD1
V gene: TRBV9
CDR3 DNA: TGTGCCAGCAGCGTAGAGACAGGGGGCTCCTACGAGCAGTACTTC
CDR3 protein: CASSVETGGSYEQYF

clone size: .
J gene: TRBJ2-1
D gene: .
V gene: TRBV19
CDR3 DNA: TGTGCCAGTAGTAAAAGACACGACAATGAGCAGTTCTTC
CDR3 protein: CASSKRHDNEQFF